These 12 T cell receptor beta chains were sequenced from one sample in a study of blood T cell repertoires in COVID-19. Method: immunoSEQ multiplex PCR; TCRdb's copy keeps in-frame clones and lacks some. The table records tens of thousands of clones, approximately 80% of them present only once. Sample: peripheral blood. The receptors originated from a man older than 75 with active or convalescent COVID-19.

In DNA, the CDR3 is TGCGCCAGCAGCTTGACCGTGGGGGAGGGCCCGTTCTTC. It specifies CASSLTVGEGPFF. This chain connects TRBV5-1 to TRBJ2-1, with 7 bases matching TRBD2. This CDR3 spans 13 amino acids. Germline assignment: CDR1 SGHRS and CDR2 YFSETQ. V lost 1 base and J lost 15; bases outside the gene matches: 10.

The chain combines TRBV19 with TRBJ1-5; D might be TRBD1 (6 bases). CDR3 length: 13 amino acids. The V end was cut by 8 bases, the J end by 2 bases, with 10 bases between. CDR1 and CDR2 from the germline V gene are LNHDA and SQIVND (reference sequence). The CDR3 sequence is CASSGVGNQPQHF. The CDR3 bases are TGTGCCAGTTCAGGGGTAGGCAATCAGCCCCAGCATTTT.

This rearrangement joins TRBV10-3 to TRBJ2-3; TRBD1 matches 10 bases. The germline V gene has CDR1 ENHRY and CDR2 SYGVKD. Trimming at V came to 7 bases and at J to 3 bases, leaving 4 bases not matched to a gene. CDR3 size: 14 residues. In DNA form, the CDR3 reads TGTGCCATCAAAGGGACAGGGGTGACAGATACGCAGTATTTT. It is translated as CAIKGTGVTDTQYF.

This CDR3 is CASSEARRFSNQPQHF. The CDR3 region has the DNA TGTGCCAGCAGTGAAGCGCGGCGGTTTAGCAATCAGCCCCAGCATTTT. V and J are TRBV6-1 and TRBJ1-5; D uncertain. Trimming removed 0 bases from V and 0 bases from J, with 9 bases in between. From germline, CDR1 is MNHNS and CDR2 SASEGT. The CDR3 runs to 16 residues.

This clone was observed once. The rearrangement links TRBV28 to TRBJ2-5; 7 bases are a match to TRBD1. The germline gives CDR1 MDHEN, CDR2 SYDVKM. This CDR3 has 12 amino acids. With V trimmed by 7 bases and J by 3 bases, 2 bases remained unmatched. The CDR3 spells CASTGTEETQYF. The CDR3, as DNA: TGTGCCAGCACTGGGACAGAAGAGACCCAGTACTTC.

The chain has TRBV6-5 and TRBJ2-5; D may be TRBD1 (7 bases). Germline CDR1 and CDR2: MNHEY and SVGAGI. The CDR3 is 15 amino acids. V lost 2 bases and J lost 5, with 15 bases in between. The CDR3 sequence: CASSYGGPGGETQYF. Written as DNA, the CDR3 is TGTGCCAGCAGTTACGGGGGGCCAGGGGGTGAGACCCAGTACTTC.

This chain's CDR3 is CASSQRGLAGEQFTGELFF. CDR3 DNA: TGCGCCAGCAGCCAACGCGGACTAGCGGGGGAGCAATTTACCGGGGAGCTGTTTTTT. V is TRBV4-1 and J is TRBJ2-2; 13 bases are a match to TRBD2. After removal of 2 bases from V and 5 bases from J, the junction contained 11 bases not matched to a gene. This CDR3 contains 19 residues. CDR1 is MGHRA, CDR2 YSYEKL, per germline.

This chain joins TRBV18 and TRBJ2-2; 7 bases align to TRBD1. V shed 3 bases, J shed 4 bases, and the junction held 8 bases outside the gene matches. Germline lookup yields CDR1 KGHSH and CDR2 LQKENI. This CDR3 is built from 16 residues. The CDR3 region has the DNA TGTGCCAGCTCACCTAAAGACAGGGTAGTCACCGGGGAGCTGTTTTTT. Its translation is CASSPKDRVVTGELFF.

V usage is TRBV9 and J usage is TRBJ2-5; 16 bases agree with TRBD2. CDR3 length: 16 residues. V shed 4 bases and J 2 bases; nucleotides not matched to a gene: 2. CDR1 SGDLS and CDR2 YYNGEE come from the germline V gene. The CDR3 is CASSLGLAGGQETQYF. In DNA form, the CDR3 reads TGTGCCAGCAGCCTGGGACTAGCGGGAGGGCAAGAGACCCAGTACTTC.

J is TRBJ1-2 and V is TRBV3-1 (or the pseudogene TRBV3-2); 10 nucleotides line up with TRBD1. The CDR3 contains 15 residues. V trimming: 0 bases; J trimming: 7 bases; junction bases outside the gene matches: 5. CDR1 and CDR2 from the germline V gene are LGHDT and YNNKEL (reference sequence). CDR3: CASSQDLGTGAGYTF. DNA for the CDR3: TGTGCCAGCAGCCAAGATCTGGGGACAGGGGCTGGCTACACCTTC.

The DNA for the CDR3 is TGTGCCAGTAGTCGACAGGACAAAAACTATGGCTACACCTTC. Translated, it gives CASSRQDKNYGYTF. The rearrangement joins TRBV19 to TRBJ1-2; the D gene is possibly TRBD1 (6 bases). This CDR3 has 14 amino acids. V lost 5 bases, J lost 2 bases, and 12 bases lay in between. The germline V gene encodes CDR1 LNHDA and CDR2 SQIVND (reference sequence).

The chain recombines TRBV6-5 with TRBJ2-6; no clear D. CDR1 MNHEY and CDR2 SVGAGI come from the germline V gene. Deletions cut 6 bases from V and 0 bases from J, with 3 bases between. The CDR3 loop spans 13 amino acids. The CDR3 nucleotides are TGTGCCAGCAGCAACTCTGGGGCCAACGTCCTGACTTTC. This translates into CASSNSGANVLTF.